These 29 T cell receptor beta chains were sequenced from one sample in a study of CXCR3-negative and CXCR3-positive naive CD8 T cells. With UMI labels, 5' RACE was used to prepare the TRB cDNA libraries. TCRdb derives one entry per CDR3 protein from the 5' RACE reads, leaving out DNA. This table holds 55,000 to 65,000 distinct CDR3 sequences. The specimen was naive CXCR3- CD8+ T cells from blood. The subset: CD45RO-CCR7+CD27+CD95- naive CD8+ T cells lacking CXCR3 (TNR3-). These receptors were obtained from a human donor in good health. Some clones in this sample may be carry-over from other donors' samples.

The chain employs TRBV12-3 or TRBV12-4 and TRBJ1-4; without DNA, the TCRdb call of TRBD1 cannot be checked. This CDR3 has 13 amino acids. CDR3 sequence: CASRGGFPEKLFF.

V is TRBV29-1 and J is TRBJ2-2. Per the germline V gene, CDR1 is SQVTM and CDR2 is ANQGSEA. The CDR3 is made up of 13 amino acids. CDR3 sequence: CSVHPANTGELFF.

This clonotype is labeled medium-sized (0.01 to 0.1%) based on frequency. The chain couples TRBV4-1 to TRBJ2-1. The germline V gene encodes CDR1 MGHRA and CDR2 YSYEKL. This CDR3 region has 15 residues. The CDR3 here is CASSQVGDAYNEQFF.

V is TRBV15 and J is TRBJ2-5; there is no DNA to check the TCRdb D call of TRBD2. The germline gives CDR1 LNHNV, CDR2 YYDKDF (reference sequence). This CDR3 contains 18 residues. The CDR3 sequence: CATSRGSPGLELQETQYF.

The CDR3 loop reads CASSLGAGQGGHYGYTF. The chain combines TRBV5-4 with TRBJ1-2; TCRdb's assignment of TRBD1 cannot be checked, as there is no DNA. From germline, CDR1 is SGHNT and CDR2 YYREEE (reference sequence). The CDR3 spans 17 residues.

The V and J genes are TRBV30 and TRBJ1-1; TCRdb's assignment of TRBD1 cannot be checked, as there is no DNA. CDR3 length: 14 amino acids. Germline lookup yields CDR1 GTSNPN and CDR2 SVGIG (reference sequence). CDR3 region: CAWSPGTGDTEAFF.

CDR3 protein: CAISEPLQDEQYF. The chain couples TRBV10-3 to TRBJ2-7; as DNA is missing, the TRBD1 call by TCRdb cannot be tested. This CDR3 is built from 13 residues. Germline V gives CDR1 ENHRY, CDR2 SYGVKD.

The rearrangement links TRBV12-5 to TRBJ2-5; the D call of TRBD1 rests on TCRdb alone, since no DNA is present to check it. Germline lookup yields CDR1 LGHNT and CDR2 FRNRAP. The CDR3 is 15 amino acids. The CDR3 spells CASGKTGLDQETQYF.

CDR3 region: CASGLILAMDSNEQFF. The J gene is TRBJ2-1, the V gene TRBV12-5; TCRdb indicates TRBD2, and absent DNA this call remains unverified. This CDR3 spans 16 amino acids. CDR1 LGHNT and CDR2 FRNRAP come from the germline V gene.

This chain joins TRBV24-1 and TRBJ2-1; TCRdb designates TRBD1, a call that cannot be tested without DNA. Germline loops: CDR1 KGHDR, CDR2 SFDVKD. There are 15 residues in the CDR3. The CDR3 region is CATSDPKGLYDEQFF.

The CDR3 region is CASSEGLADSYEQYF. V and J are TRBV7-8 and TRBJ2-7; TCRdb's assignment of TRBD2 cannot be checked, as there is no DNA. Germline CDR1 reads SGHVS; CDR2 reads FQNEAQ. CDR3 length: 15 residues.

The chain recombines TRBV25-1 with TRBJ2-4; the TCRdb D gene call, TRBD2, has no DNA to confirm it. CDR3 size: 13 residues. The germline gives CDR1 MGHDK, CDR2 SYGVNS. CDR3 sequence: CASSDGSTEVQYF.

The chain's CDR3 is CASSLGNYQSYEQYF. The chain is built from TRBV5-1 and TRBJ2-7. Germline CDR1 reads SGHRS; CDR2 reads YFSETQ. The CDR3 runs 15 residues.

The chain links TRBV7-8 to TRBJ2-1; the D gene TCRdb calls, TRBD2, cannot be checked with no DNA. Germline V CDR1 and CDR2: SGHVS, FQNEAQ. This CDR3 has 15 residues. The CDR3 loop is CASSFARGPGNEQFF.

The chain couples TRBV12-3 or TRBV12-4 to TRBJ2-3; TCRdb reports TRBD1, a call that lacks DNA to check it against. The CDR3 covers 14 residues. The CDR3 region is CASSPDRATDTQYF.

This chain links TRBV7-9 with TRBJ2-1. CDR3 size: 16 residues. Germline CDR1 and CDR2: SEHNR and FQNEAQ (reference sequence). The CDR3 loop is CASSRIIQVSYNEQFF.

The V gene is TRBV27, the J gene TRBJ2-3; TCRdb lists TRBD2, though no DNA is available to test this call. The CDR3 has 17 residues. The germline CDR1 and CDR2 sequences are MNHEY and SMNVEV (reference sequence). CDR3 residues: CASSFELAGEGTDTQYF.

The V gene is TRBV20-1, the J gene TRBJ2-7. The CDR3 length is 13 residues. CDR1 is DFQATT, CDR2 SNEGSKA, per germline (reference sequence). The CDR3 protein is CSARGGSPYEQYF.

The V and J genes are TRBV10-3 and TRBJ2-3; TCRdb proposes TRBD2, but this gene call is untestable without DNA. The CDR3 sequence is 16 residues long. CDR1 is ENHRY, CDR2 SYGVKD, per germline. Here the CDR3 reads CAISDIKSPLTDTQYF.

The chain employs TRBV7-6 and TRBJ2-3; TCRdb calls TRBD2, which cannot be checked without DNA. CDR3 length: 15 amino acids. The germline V gene has CDR1 SGHVS and CDR2 FNYEAQ. CDR3 residues: CASSSRDFRTDTQYF.

V usage is TRBV29-1 and J usage is TRBJ2-2; TCRdb gives TRBD2 as the D gene, but with no DNA this cannot be confirmed. Germline CDR1 is SQVTM and CDR2 is ANQGSEA. The CDR3 covers 15 residues. CDR3: CSVEEASGTGGELFF.

This chain joins TRBV7-9 and TRBJ2-7. Germline V CDR1 and CDR2: SEHNR, FQNEAQ (reference sequence). This CDR3 region has 14 residues. The chain's CDR3 is CASSLVPSAYEQYF. The whole variable domain, filled in from reference TRBV7-9 and TRBJ2-7, reads DTGVSQNPRHKITKRGQNVTFRCDPISEHNRLYWYRQTLGQGPEFLTYFQNEAQLEKSRLLSDRFSAERPKGSFSTLEIQRTEQGDSAMYLCASSLVPSAYEQYFGPGTRLTVT.

The chain carries TRBV20-1 and TRBJ2-3; TCRdb returns TRBD2, unconfirmable since there is no DNA. Germline V CDR1 and CDR2: DFQATT, SNEGSKA (reference sequence). The CDR3 consists of 16 residues. This CDR3 reads CSARDGYGGSTDTQYF.

CDR3 residues: CASSERSSSGNTIYF. V gene TRBV10-1 combines with J gene TRBJ1-3. CDR1 and CDR2 from the germline V gene are WNHNN and SYGVQD (reference sequence). CDR3 size: 15 residues.

The chain combines TRBV7-2 with TRBJ2-1; TCRdb designates TRBD1, a call that cannot be tested without DNA. Germline V gene lookup returns CDR1 SGHTA and CDR2 FQGNSA. The CDR3 runs 12 residues. CDR3 residues: CASSKPPGEQFF.

This rearrangement joins TRBV11-2 to TRBJ2-5. This CDR3 has 16 amino acids. The germline CDR1 and CDR2 sequences are SGHAT and FQNNGV. This CDR3 is CASSLGYQTSLETQYF.

V and J are TRBV30 and TRBJ1-1; TCRdb lists TRBD1, though no DNA is available to test this call. Germline lookup yields CDR1 GTSNPN and CDR2 SVGIG (reference sequence). The CDR3 spans 12 residues. The CDR3 sequence: CAWRGGYTEAFF. Looking up the rest from reference TRBV30 and TRBJ1-1 gives the full variable domain: SQTIHQWPATLVQPVGSPLSLECTVEGTSNPNLYWYRQAAGRGLQLLFYSVGIGQISSEVPQNLSASRPQDRQFILSSKKLLLSDSGFYLCAWRGGYTEAFFGQGTRLTVV.

The CDR3 reads CASSLDTPVTYEQYF. V is TRBV11-3 and J is TRBJ2-7; TCRdb selects TRBD1, and the lack of DNA leaves this call unchecked. The CDR3 totals 15 residues. In germline, CDR1 is SGHNT, CDR2 YENEEA.

V usage is TRBV7-3 and J usage is TRBJ2-2; TCRdb's D gene call, TRBD1, goes unchecked for lack of DNA. CDR1 SGHTA and CDR2 FQGTGA come from the germline V gene. This CDR3 is 16 amino acids long. The CDR3 sequence: CASANVGGPGTGELFF. The full variable domain, its missing parts supplied by reference TRBV7-3 and TRBJ2-2, is GAGVSQTPSNKVTEKGKYVELRCDPISGHTALYWYRQSLGQGPEFLIYFQGTGAADDSGLPNDRFFAVRPEGSVSTLKIQRTERGDSAVYLCASANVGGPGTGELFFGEGSRLTVL.